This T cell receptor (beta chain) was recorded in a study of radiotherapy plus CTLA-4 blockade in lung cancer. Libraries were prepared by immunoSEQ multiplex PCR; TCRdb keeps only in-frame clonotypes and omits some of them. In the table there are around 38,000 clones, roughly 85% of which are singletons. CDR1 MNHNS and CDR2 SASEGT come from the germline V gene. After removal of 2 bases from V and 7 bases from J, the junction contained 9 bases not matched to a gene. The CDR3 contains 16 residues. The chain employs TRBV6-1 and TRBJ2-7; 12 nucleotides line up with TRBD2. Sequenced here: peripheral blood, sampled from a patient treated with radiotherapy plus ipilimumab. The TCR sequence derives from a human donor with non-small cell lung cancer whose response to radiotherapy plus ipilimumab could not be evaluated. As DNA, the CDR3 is TGTGCCAGCAGTGAATCCCTAGCGGGAGGGCCGGGGGAGCAGTACTTC. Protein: CASSESLAGGPGEQYF.